The rows below give T cell receptor beta chains drawn from one sample of a study of Ad26.COV2.S vaccination and SARS-CoV-2 variants. The repertoire was sequenced with immunoSEQ multiplex PCR; TCRdb's copy has only in-frame clones and lacks some. In the table there are around 350,000 clones, 80% to 90% of which are singletons. Specimen: peripheral blood, collected in a trial of Ad26.COV2.S vaccine versus placebo. The source of these receptors is a person aged 18-65 years who received the Ad26.COV2.S COVID-19 vaccine or a placebo. CDR3s include the opening cysteine and the closing phenylalanine or tryptophan. The order of the fields is D gene, V gene, J gene, CDR3 DNA, CDR3 protein. A D gene is named only where the DNA matches it firmly.

D: -; V: TRBV21-1; J: TRBJ2-7; DNA: TGTGCCAGCAGATACCGGGACAGGCGATACCCCGCCTACGAGCAGTACTTC; CDR3: CASRYRDRRYPAYEQYF
D: -; V: TRBV7-2; J: TRBJ1-2; DNA: TGTGCCAGCAGCTTAGCGCCGGGTGGCTACACCTTC; CDR3: CASSLAPGGYTF
D: TRBD1; V: TRBV6-5; J: TRBJ2-1; DNA: TGTGCCAGCAGTTACTCGTCTGGGACAGTTCTGGATGAGCAGTTCTTC; CDR3: CASSYSSGTVLDEQFF
D: TRBD1; V: TRBV6-5; J: TRBJ2-2; DNA: TGTGCCAGCCGACAGGGGATCGCGAACACCGGGGAGCTGTTTTTT; CDR3: CASRQGIANTGELFF
D: -; V: TRBV6-2/TRBV6-3; J: TRBJ2-5; DNA: TGTGCCAGCAGTTACCGGGGGCGACAAGAGACCCAGTACTTC; CDR3: CASSYRGRQETQYF
D: -; V: TRBV7-2; J: TRBJ2-1; DNA: TGTGCCAGCAGCTTATTCTTCAGAGGCAATGAGCAGTTCTTC; CDR3: CASSLFFRGNEQFF
D: -; V: TRBV3-1/TRBV3-2; J: TRBJ2-5; DNA: TGTGCCAGCAGCCAAGATCATCGGCAAGAGACCCAGTACTTC; CDR3: CASSQDHRQETQYF
D: TRBD2; V: TRBV5-3; J: TRBJ2-5; DNA: TGTGCCAGAAGCAGAACGGGGGGTCCCCGACAAGAGACCCAGTACTTC; CDR3: CARSRTGGPRQETQYF
D: -; V: TRBV2; J: TRBJ2-1; DNA: TGTGCCATAACCCTCCAGATCTCCTACAATGAGCAGTTCTTC; CDR3: CAITLQISYNEQFF
D: -; V: TRBV2; J: TRBJ2-1; DNA: TGTGCCAGCAGGCCGCAGGGGTACAATGAGCAGTTCTTC; CDR3: CASRPQGYNEQFF
D: -; V: TRBV19; J: TRBJ1-5; DNA: TGTGCCAGTAGTATGGTTGCCGGGGGAAATCAGCCCCAGCATTTT; CDR3: CASSMVAGGNQPQHF
D: TRBD1; V: TRBV2; J: TRBJ2-1; DNA: TGTGCCAGCACCCGGGACAGGGTTGAGGGTGAGCAGTTCTTC; CDR3: CASTRDRVEGEQFF
D: -; V: TRBV18; J: TRBJ2-6; DNA: TGTGCCAGCTCACTTAACACCTCTGGGGCCAACGTCCTGACTTTC; CDR3: CASSLNTSGANVLTF
D: -; V: TRBV10-2; J: TRBJ1-1; DNA: TGCGCCAGCAGTGAGGGGGGCACTGAAGCTTTCTTT; CDR3: CASSEGGTEAFF
D: TRBD1; V: TRBV2; J: TRBJ2-7; DNA: TGTGCCAGCAGTCGGACCGGGACAGGGTCCTACGAGCAGTACTTC; CDR3: CASSRTGTGSYEQYF
D: TRBD1; V: TRBV11-3; J: TRBJ2-2; DNA: TGTGCCAGCAGCTTTGCGACAGGGGGCGTCCCCGGGGAGCTGTTTTTT; CDR3: CASSFATGGVPGELFF